This entry features one T cell receptor beta chain sequence. Per the germline V gene, CDR1 is MDHEN and CDR2 is SYDVKM. The CDR3 is made up of 16 amino acids. V dropped 2 bases and J dropped 2; count of bases not matched to a gene: 6. This record comes from a study of blood T cell repertoires in COVID-19. Study overall: The samples span acute and convalescent COVID-19 from the United States, Italy and Spain. PBMCs, B-cell-depleted T cells, or T cells provided the cDNA or gDNA that made up the material.

In the original workflow: Reference gene primer amplification yielded estimated nucleated cell counts. Repertoires were generated with immunoSEQ multiplex PCR, while TCRdb's copy carries only in-frame clones and drops some. That table supplies the V and J calls and clone size; D and trimming were determined from the DNA. The repertoire holds more than 100,000 clones, with 65% to 80% as singletons. The rearrangement uses TRBV28 and TRBJ2-1, with 7 bases aligning to TRBD1. The origin of this receptor is a human donor with acute or convalescent COVID-19. The donor label of this sample is uncertain. The material sequenced was peripheral blood. The CDR3 DNA reads as TGTGCCAGCAGTTTACGGGGACAGCCAACCTACAATGAGCAGTTCTTC. This codes for CASSLRGQPTYNEQFF.